This TCR beta chain was recovered during a study of cytomegalovirus exposure and HLA in healthy donors. Study conclusions and caveats: Associated with cytomegalovirus, according to the listing, were around 160 TCR beta chains. Reports credit the classifier with highly specific, highly sensitive diagnosis of cytomegalovirus status.

The CDR3 has 14 residues. The germline gives CDR1 SGHRS, CDR2 YFSETQ. The V end was cut by 3 bases, the J end by 5 bases, with 11 bases between. Donors were drawn from the approximately 130-subject validation cohort, separate from the 666-subject first cohort. For this clone: The target antigen is unknown.

Assay: immunoSEQ multiplex PCR; the TCRdb copy retains only in-frame clones and omits some. Here the sample spans some 340,000 clones, about 90% being singletons. The V and J genes are TRBV5-1 and TRBJ2-2; maybe TRBD2 (5 bases). Material: PBMCs. The clonotype comes from a woman in her 30s in good health and CMV-seropositive. The CDR3 DNA is TGCGCCAGCAGCTGGAGCGGTGGTACCGGGGAGCTGTTTTTT. It codes for CASSWSGGTGELFF.